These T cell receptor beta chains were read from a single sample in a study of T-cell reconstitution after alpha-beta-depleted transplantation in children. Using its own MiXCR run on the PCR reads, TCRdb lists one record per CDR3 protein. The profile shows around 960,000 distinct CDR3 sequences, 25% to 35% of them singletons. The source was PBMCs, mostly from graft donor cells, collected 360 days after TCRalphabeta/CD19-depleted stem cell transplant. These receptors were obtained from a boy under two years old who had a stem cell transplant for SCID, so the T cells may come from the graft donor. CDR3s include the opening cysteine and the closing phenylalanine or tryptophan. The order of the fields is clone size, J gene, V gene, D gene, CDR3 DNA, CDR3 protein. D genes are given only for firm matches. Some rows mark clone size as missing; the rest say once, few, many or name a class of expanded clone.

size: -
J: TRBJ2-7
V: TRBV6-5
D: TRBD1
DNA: TGTGCCAGCAGTTACGGGACAGGGGCGTCTTCCTACGAGCAGTACTTC
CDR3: CASSYGTGASSYEQYF

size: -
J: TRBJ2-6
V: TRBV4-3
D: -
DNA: TGCGCCAGCGGCAAGTTCTCTGGGGCCAACGTCCTGACTTTC
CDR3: CASGKFSGANVLTF

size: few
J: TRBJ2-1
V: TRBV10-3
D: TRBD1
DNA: TGTGCCTCAACAGGGGGCGCCTACAATGAGCAGTTCTTC
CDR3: CASTGGAYNEQFF

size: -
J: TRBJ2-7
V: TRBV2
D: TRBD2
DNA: TGTGCCACCCAAGCGGGGGGCCCCTACGAGCAGTACTTC
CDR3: CATQAGGPYEQYF

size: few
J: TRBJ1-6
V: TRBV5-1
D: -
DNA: TGCGCCAGCAGCTTGGCGGGCAGGGCGGGTAATTCACCCCTCCACTTT
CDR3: CASSLAGRAGNSPLHF

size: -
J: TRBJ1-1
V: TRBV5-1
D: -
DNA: TGCGCCAGCAGCGTACAGGACATGAACACTGAAGCTTTCTTT
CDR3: CASSVQDMNTEAFF

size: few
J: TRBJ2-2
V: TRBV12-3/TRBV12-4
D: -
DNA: TGTGCCAGCAGGGATCGGGTCACCGGGGAGCTGTTTTTT
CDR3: CASRDRVTGELFF

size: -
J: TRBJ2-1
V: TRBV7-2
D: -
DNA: TGTGCCACCCGCTTTTCTATCTACAATGAGCAGTTCTTC
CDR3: CATRFSIYNEQFF

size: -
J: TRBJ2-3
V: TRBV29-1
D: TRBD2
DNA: TGCAGCGTTGAAGATCTTCAGGAACTAGCGGTCACCACAGATACGCAGTATTTT
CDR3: CSVEDLQELAVTTDTQYF

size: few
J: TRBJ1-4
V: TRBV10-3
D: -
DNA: TGTGCCATCAGTGATTTGTGGGGAAAACTGTTTTTT
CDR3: CAISDLWGKLFF

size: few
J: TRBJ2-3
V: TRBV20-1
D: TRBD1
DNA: TGCAGTGCCGGACAGGGGGGAGATACGCAGTATTTT
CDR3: CSAGQGGDTQYF

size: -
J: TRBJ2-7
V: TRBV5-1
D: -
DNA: TGCGCCAGCAGCCCCCAGATGGGCACCTACGAGCAGTACTTC
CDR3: CASSPQMGTYEQYF

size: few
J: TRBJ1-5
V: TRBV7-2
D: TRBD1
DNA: TGTGCCAGCAGCCCGCAGCAGGGGGACCTAAGGCCCCAGCATTTT
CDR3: CASSPQQGDLRPQHF

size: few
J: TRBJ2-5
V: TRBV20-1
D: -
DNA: TGCAGTGCTAGAGATTGGCACCAAGAGACCCAGTACTTC
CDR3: CSARDWHQETQYF

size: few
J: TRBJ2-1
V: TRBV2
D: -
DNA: TGTGCCAGCAGTGAGGAGAGACATAAATACAATGAGCAGTTCTTC
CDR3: CASSEERHKYNEQFF

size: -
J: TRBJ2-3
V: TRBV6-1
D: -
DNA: TGTGCCAGCAGTACCCAAACCCCAGCAGATACGCAGTATTTT
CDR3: CASSTQTPADTQYF

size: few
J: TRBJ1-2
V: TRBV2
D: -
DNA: TGTGCCAGCAGTGAAAGGTTCTCCTATGCTAACTATGGCTACACCTTC
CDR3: CASSERFSYANYGYTF

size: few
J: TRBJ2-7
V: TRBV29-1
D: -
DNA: TGCAGCGTTGAAATTGGGGCCTACGAGCAGTACTTC
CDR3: CSVEIGAYEQYF

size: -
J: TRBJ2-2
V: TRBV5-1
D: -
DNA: TGCGCCAGCGCCACGGCAGGCGCGAACACCGGGGAGCTGTTTTTT
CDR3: CASATAGANTGELFF

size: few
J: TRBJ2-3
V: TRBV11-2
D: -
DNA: TGTGCCAGCAGCTTAGTGTTCAGGATCACAGATACGCAGTATTTT
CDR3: CASSLVFRITDTQYF

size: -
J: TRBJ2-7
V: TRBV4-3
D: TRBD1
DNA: TGCGCCAGCAGCCAAGATATCCCGGTAGGGACAGCCTCCTACGAGCAGTACTTC
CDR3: CASSQDIPVGTASYEQYF

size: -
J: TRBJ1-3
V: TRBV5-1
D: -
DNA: TGCGCCAGCAGCTTGGTCACAGGGTCTGGAAACACCATATATTTT
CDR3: CASSLVTGSGNTIYF

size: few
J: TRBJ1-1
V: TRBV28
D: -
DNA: TGTGCCAGCACCAAAGTCGTTTTTCCAGGCAGGGCATTAAGAGGCACTGAAGCTTTCTTT
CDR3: CASTKVVFPGRALRGTEAFF

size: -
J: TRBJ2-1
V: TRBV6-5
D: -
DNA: TGTGCCAGCAGTTATTGGGCTAGCCAGCGAGATGAGCAGTTCTTC
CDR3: CASSYWASQRDEQFF

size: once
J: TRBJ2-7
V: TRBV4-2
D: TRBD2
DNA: TGTGCCAGCAGCCAAGTTGCTAGCGGGGGGGTAAGCTACGAGCAGTACTTC
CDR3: CASSQVASGGVSYEQYF

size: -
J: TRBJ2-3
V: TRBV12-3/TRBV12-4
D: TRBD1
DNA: TGTGCCAGCAGTTACTTGAGGACAGGGGAGAGCACAGATACGCAGTATTTT
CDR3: CASSYLRTGESTDTQYF

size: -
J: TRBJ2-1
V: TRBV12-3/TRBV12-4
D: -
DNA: TGTGCCAGCAGTTTAGCGCTGGGGGGCAGTGGTTCCTACAATGAGCAGTTCTTC
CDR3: CASSLALGGSGSYNEQFF

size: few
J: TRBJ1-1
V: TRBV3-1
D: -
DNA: TGTGCCAGCAGCCCGGGGGGAAGGGGCACTGAAGCTTTCTTT
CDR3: CASSPGGRGTEAFF

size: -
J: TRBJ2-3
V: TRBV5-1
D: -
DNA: TGCGCCAGCAGCTTGGACGGAGCCACATCGTACACCACAGATACGCAGTATTTT
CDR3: CASSLDGATSYTTDTQYF

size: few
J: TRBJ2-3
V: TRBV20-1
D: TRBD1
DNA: TGCAGTGCTAGCCGGACAGGGGGCCTCACAGATACGCAGTATTTT
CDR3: CSASRTGGLTDTQYF

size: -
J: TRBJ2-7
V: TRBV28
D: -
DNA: TGTGCCAGCAGCCAACGGCGGACGCTCCTAACCTACGAGCAGTACTTC
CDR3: CASSQRRTLLTYEQYF

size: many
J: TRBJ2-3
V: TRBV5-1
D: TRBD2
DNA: TGCGCCAGCAGCCTGGGACTAGCGGGTAGCACAGATACGCAGTATTTT
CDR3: CASSLGLAGSTDTQYF

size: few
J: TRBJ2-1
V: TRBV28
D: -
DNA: TGTGCCAGCAGTTTTCCCTCGGCCGCCGAGCAGTTCTTC
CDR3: CASSFPSAAEQFF

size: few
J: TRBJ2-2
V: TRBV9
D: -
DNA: TGTGCCAGCAGCGTAGGGTGGCGCGGGTCTACCGGGGAGCTGTTTTTT
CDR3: CASSVGWRGSTGELFF

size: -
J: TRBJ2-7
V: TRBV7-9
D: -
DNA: TGTGCCAGCAGCTTAGCGCGGATTGGGAAGGGAGAGTACGAGCAGTACTTC
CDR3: CASSLARIGKGEYEQYF

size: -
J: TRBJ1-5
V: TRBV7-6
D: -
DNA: TGTGCCAGCAGCGTGGGGGGGAACAATCAGCCCCAGCATTTT
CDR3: CASSVGGNNQPQHF

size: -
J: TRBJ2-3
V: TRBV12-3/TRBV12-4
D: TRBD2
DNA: TGTGCCAGCAGCTCCGGGACTAGCGGGAAGGGGGATACGCAGTATTTT
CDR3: CASSSGTSGKGDTQYF

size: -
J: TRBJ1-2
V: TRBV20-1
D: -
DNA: TGCAGTGCTACCCCCGCAGGGTTCTATGGCTACACCTTC
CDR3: CSATPAGFYGYTF

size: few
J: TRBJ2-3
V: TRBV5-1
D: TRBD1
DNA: TGCGCCAGCAGCTTACAGGGGGCCAGCACAGATACGCAGTATTTT
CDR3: CASSLQGASTDTQYF